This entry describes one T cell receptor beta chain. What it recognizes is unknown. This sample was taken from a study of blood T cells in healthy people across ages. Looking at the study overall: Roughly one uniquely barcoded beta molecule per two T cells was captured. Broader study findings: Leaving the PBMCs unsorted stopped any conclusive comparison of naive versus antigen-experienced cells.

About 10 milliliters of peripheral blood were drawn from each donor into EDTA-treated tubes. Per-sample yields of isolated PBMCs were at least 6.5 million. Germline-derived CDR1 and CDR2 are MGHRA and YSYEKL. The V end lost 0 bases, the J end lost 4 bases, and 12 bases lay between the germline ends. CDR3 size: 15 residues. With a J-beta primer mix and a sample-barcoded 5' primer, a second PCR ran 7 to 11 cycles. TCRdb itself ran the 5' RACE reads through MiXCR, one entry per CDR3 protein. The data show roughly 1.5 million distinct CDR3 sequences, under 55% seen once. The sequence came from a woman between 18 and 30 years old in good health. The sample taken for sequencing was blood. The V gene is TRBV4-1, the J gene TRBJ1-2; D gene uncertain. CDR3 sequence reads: CASSQDRAGSYGYTF. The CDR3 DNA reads TGCGCCAGCAGCCAAGATCGGGCGGGGAGCTATGGCTACACCTTC.